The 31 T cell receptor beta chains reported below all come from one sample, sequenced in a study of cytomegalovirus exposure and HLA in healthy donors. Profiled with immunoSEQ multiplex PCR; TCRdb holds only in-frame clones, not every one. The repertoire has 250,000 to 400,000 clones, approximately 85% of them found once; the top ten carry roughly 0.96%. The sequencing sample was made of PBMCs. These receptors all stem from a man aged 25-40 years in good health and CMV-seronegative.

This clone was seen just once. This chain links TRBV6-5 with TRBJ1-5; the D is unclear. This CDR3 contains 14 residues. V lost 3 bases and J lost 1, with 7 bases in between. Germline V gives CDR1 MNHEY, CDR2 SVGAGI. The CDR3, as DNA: TGTGCCAGCAGTTATTTATCGAGCAATCAGCCCCAGCATTTT. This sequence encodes CASSYLSSNQPQHF.

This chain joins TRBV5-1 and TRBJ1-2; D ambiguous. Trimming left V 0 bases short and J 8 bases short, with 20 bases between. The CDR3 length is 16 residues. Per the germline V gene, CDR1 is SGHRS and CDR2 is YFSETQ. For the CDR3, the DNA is TGCGCCAGCAGCTTGGATACTGGACGGAGTGGAGGGGGCTACACCTTC. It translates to CASSLDTGRSGGGYTF.

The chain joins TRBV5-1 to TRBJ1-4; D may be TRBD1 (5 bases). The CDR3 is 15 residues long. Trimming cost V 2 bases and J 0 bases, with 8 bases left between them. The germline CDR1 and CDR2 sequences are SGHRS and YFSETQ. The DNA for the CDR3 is TGCGCCAGCAGCTTAACAGGTCCAACTAATGAAAAACTGTTTTTT. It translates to CASSLTGPTNEKLFF.

CDR3: CASSDSGTINYGYTF. CDR3 DNA sequence: TGCGCCAGCAGTGATTCCGGGACAATTAACTATGGCTACACCTTC. The V gene is TRBV10-2, the J gene TRBJ1-2; TRBD1 might be the D (6 bases). Trimming left V 3 bases short and J 1 base short, with 12 bases between. The CDR3 totals 15 residues. CDR1 WSHSY and CDR2 SAAADI come from the germline V gene.

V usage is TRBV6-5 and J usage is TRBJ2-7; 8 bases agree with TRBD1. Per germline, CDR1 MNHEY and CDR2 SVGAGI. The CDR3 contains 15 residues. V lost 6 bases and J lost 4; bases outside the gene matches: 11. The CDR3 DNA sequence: TGTGCCAGCAGCCTATCGGGCAGGGGGCCATACGAGCAGTACTTC. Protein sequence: CASSLSGRGPYEQYF.

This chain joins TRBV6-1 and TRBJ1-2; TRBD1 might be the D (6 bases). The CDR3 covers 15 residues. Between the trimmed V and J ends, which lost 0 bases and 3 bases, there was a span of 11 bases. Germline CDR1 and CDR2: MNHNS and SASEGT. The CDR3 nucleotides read TGTGCCAGCAGTGAAGCGCCCTCAGGGGACTATGGCTACACCTTC. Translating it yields CASSEAPSGDYGYTF.

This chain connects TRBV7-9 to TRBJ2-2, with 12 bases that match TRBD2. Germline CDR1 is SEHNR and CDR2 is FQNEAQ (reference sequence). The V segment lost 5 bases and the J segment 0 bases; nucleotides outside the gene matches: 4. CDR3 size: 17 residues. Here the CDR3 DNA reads TGTGCCAGCAGCCCCAGACTAGCGGGGGCGAACACCGGGGAGCTGTTTTTT. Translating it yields CASSPRLAGANTGELFF.

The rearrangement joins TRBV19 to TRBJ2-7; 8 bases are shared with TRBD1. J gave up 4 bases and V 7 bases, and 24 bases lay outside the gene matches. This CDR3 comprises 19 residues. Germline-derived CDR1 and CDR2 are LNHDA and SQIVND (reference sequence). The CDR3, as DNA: TGTGCCAGTAACTCTTACCGGGACAGGTACCCGGGGTGGTCTTACGAGCAGTACTTC. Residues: CASNSYRDRYPGWSYEQYF. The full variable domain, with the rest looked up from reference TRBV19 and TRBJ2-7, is DGGITQSPKYLFRKEGQNVTLSCEQNLNHDAMYWYRQDPGQGLRLIYYSQIVNDFQKGDIAEGYSVSREKKESFPLTVTSAQKNPTAFYLCASNSYRDRYPGWSYEQYFGPGTRLTVT.

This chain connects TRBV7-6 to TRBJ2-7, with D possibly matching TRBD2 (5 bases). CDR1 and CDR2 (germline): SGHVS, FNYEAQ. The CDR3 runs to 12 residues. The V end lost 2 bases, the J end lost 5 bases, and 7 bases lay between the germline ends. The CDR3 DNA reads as TGTGCCAGCAGCTTATCCGGGGACGAGCAGTACTTC. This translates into CASSLSGDEQYF.

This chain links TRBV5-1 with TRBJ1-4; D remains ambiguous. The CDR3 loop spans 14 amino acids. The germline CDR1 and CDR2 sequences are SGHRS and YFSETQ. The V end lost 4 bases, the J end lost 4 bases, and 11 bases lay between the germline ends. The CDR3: CASSPREDNEKLFF. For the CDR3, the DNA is TGCGCCAGCAGCCCCCGGGAGGATAATGAAAAACTGTTTTTT. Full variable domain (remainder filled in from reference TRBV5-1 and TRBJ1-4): KAGVTQTPRYLIKTRGQQVTLSCSPISGHRSVSWYQQTPGQGLQFLFEYFSETQRNKGNFPGRFSGRQFSNSRSEMNVSTLELGDSALYLCASSPREDNEKLFFGSGTQLSVL.

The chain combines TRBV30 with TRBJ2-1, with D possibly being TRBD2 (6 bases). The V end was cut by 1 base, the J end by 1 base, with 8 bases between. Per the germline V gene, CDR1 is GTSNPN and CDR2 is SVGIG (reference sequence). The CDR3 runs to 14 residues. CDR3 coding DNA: TGTGCCTGGAGTGGGGGGGTTTCCTACAATGAGCAGTTCTTC. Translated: CAWSGGVSYNEQFF.

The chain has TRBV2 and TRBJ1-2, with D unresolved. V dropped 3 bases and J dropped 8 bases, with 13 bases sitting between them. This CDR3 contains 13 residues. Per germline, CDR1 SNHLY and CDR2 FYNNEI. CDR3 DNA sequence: TGTGCCAGCAGTGAGGTGGAGGTGCGCGGCTACACCTTC. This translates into CASSEVEVRGYTF. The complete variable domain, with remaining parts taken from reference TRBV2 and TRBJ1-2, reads EPEVTQTPSHQVTQMGQEVILRCVPISNHLYFYWYRQILGQKVEFLVSFYNNEISEKSEIFDDQFSVERPDGSNFTLKIRSTKLEDSAMYFCASSEVEVRGYTFGSGTRLTVV.

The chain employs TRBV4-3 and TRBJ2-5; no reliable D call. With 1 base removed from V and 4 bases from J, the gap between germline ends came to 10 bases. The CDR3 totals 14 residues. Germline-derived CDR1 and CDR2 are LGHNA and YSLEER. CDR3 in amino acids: CASSQGVGRETQYF. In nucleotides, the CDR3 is TGCGCCAGCAGCCAAGGGGTGGGCCGAGAGACCCAGTACTTC.

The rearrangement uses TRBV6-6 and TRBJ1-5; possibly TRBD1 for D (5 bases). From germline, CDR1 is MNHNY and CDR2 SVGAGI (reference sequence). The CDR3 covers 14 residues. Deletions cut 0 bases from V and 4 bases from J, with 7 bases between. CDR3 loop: CASSYSQGNQPQHF. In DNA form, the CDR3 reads TGTGCCAGCAGTTACTCTCAGGGTAATCAGCCCCAGCATTTT.

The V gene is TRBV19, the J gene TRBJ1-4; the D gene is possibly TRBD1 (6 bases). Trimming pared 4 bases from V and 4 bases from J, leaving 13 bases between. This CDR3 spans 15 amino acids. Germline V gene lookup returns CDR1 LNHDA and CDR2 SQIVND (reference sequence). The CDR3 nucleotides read TGTGCCAGTAGTAAGGTGACAGGACTTAATGAAAAACTGTTTTTT. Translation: CASSKVTGLNEKLFF.

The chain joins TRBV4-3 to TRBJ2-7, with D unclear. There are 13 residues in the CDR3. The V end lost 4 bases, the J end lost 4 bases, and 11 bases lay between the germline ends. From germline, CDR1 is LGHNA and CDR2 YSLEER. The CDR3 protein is CASSRGSGYEQYF. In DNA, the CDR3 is TGCGCCAGCAGCCGTGGCTCGGGTTACGAGCAGTACTTC.

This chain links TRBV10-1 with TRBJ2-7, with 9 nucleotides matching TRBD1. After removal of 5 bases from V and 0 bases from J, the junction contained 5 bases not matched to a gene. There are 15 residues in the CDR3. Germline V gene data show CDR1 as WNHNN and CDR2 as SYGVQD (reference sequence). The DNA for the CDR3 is TGCGCCAGCAGTCCCCAGACAGGGGGCTCCTACGAGCAGTACTTC. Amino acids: CASSPQTGGSYEQYF.

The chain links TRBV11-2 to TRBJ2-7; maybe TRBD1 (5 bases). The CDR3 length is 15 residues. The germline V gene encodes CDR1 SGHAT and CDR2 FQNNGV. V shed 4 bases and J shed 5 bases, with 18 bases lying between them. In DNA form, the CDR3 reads TGTGCCAGCAGCTCGATCCGAGGAAGACAGCACGAGCAGTACTTC. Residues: CASSSIRGRQHEQYF.

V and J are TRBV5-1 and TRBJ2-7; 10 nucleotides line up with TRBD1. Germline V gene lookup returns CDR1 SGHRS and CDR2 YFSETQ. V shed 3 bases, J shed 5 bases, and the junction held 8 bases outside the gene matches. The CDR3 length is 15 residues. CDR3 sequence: CASSSPGQGTHEQYF. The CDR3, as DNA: TGCGCCAGCAGCTCACCGGGACAGGGGACCCACGAGCAGTACTTC.

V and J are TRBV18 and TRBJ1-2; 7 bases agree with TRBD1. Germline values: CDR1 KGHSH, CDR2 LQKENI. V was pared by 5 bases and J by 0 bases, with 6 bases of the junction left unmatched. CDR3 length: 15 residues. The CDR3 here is CASSAQQGANYGYTF. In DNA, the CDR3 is TGTGCCAGCTCAGCCCAGCAGGGGGCTAACTATGGCTACACCTTC.

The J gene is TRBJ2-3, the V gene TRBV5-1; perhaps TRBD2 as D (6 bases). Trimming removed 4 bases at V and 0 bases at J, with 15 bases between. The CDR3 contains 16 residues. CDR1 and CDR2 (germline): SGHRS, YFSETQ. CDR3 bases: TGCGCCAGCAGCACGGGACTTTTTCCTAGCACAGATACGCAGTATTTT. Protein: CASSTGLFPSTDTQYF.

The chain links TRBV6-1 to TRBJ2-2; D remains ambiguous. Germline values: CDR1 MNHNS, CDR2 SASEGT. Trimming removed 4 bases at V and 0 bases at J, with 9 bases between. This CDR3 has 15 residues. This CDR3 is CASSALQANTGELFF. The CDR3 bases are TGTGCCAGCAGTGCCTTGCAGGCGAACACCGGGGAGCTGTTTTTT.

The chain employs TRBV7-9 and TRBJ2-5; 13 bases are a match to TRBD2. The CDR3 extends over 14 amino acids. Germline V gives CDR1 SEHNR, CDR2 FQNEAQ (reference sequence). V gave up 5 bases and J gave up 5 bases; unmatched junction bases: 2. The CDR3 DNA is TGTGCCAGCAGCGCACTAGCGGGGGGGGAGACCCAGTACTTC. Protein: CASSALAGGETQYF.

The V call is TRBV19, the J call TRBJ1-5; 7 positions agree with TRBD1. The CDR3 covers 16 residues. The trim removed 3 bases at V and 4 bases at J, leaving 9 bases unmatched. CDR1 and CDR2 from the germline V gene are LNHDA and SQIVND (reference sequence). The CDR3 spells CASSMGWDSWNQPQHF. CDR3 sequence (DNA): TGTGCCAGTAGTATGGGCTGGGACAGTTGGAATCAGCCCCAGCATTTT. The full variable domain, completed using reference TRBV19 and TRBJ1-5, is DGGITQSPKYLFRKEGQNVTLSCEQNLNHDAMYWYRQDPGQGLRLIYYSQIVNDFQKGDIAEGYSVSREKKESFPLTVTSAQKNPTAFYLCASSMGWDSWNQPQHFGDGTRLSIL.

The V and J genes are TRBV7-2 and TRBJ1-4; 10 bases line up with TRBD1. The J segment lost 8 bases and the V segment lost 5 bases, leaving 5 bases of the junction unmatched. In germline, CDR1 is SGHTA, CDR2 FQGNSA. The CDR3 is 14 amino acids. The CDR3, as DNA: TGTGCCAGCAGCGTCGACAGGGGGCAAGAAAAACTGTTTTTT. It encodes CASSVDRGQEKLFF.

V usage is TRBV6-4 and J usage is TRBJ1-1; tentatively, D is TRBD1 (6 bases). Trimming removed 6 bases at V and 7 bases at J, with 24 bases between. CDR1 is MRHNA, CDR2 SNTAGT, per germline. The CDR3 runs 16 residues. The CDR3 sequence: CASRHSGHPTEGEAFF. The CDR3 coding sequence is TGTGCCAGCAGGCACTCGGGACACCCCACTGAGGGTGAAGCTTTCTTT.

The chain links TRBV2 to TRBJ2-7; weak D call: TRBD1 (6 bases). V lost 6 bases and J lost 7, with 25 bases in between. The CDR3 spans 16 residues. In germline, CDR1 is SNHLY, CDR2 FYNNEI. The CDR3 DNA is TGTGCCAGCAGGAGGATAACAGGGCCTCGCGAAGGGGAGCAGTACTTC. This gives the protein CASRRITGPREGEQYF.

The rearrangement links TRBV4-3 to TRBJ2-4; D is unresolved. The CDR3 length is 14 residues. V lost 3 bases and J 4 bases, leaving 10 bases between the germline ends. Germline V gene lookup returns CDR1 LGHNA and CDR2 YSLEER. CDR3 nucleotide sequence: TGCGCCAGCAGCCACATTGCAGGAAAAAACATTCAGTACTTC. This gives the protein CASSHIAGKNIQYF.

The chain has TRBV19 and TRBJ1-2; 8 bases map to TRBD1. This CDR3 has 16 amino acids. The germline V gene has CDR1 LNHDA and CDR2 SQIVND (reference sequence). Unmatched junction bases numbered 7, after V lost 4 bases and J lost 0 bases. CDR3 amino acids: CASSRQGTGTNYGYTF. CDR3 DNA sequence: TGTGCCAGTAGTAGACAGGGGACCGGCACTAACTATGGCTACACCTTC.

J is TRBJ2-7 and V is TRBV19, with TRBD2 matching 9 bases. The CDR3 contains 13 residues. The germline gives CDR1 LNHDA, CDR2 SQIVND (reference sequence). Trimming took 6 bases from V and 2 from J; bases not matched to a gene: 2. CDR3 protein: CASRERGAYEQYF. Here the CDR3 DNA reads TGTGCCAGTAGGGAGCGGGGGGCCTACGAGCAGTACTTC.

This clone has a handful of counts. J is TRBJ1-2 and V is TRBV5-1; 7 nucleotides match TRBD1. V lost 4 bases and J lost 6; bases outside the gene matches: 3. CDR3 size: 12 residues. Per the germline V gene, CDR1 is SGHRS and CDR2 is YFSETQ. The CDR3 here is CASSPGQDGYTF. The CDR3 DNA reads TGCGCCAGCAGCCCCGGACAGGATGGCTACACCTTC.